The rows below give T cell receptor beta chains drawn from one sample of a study of graft-versus-host responses after intestinal transplantation. Produced via immunoSEQ multiplex PCR; TCRdb's table is partial and in-frame only. The sample includes 1,500 to 2,000 clones, around 85% of them seen just once. The input for sequencing was ileum tissue, taken 12 days after intestinal transplant. These receptors all come from a human patient who received an intestinal transplant, so some T cells may come from the graft donor. CDR3s leave out the opening cysteine and the closing phenylalanine or tryptophan. Not every row has a clone size; where given, it reads once, few, many or a size class.

v_call: TRBV7-9; clone_size: -; j_call: TRBJ1-2; cdr3_aa: ASSLEVHYGYT
v_call: TRBV21-1; clone_size: few; j_call: TRBJ2-5; cdr3_aa: ASGKKGHQETQY
v_call: TRBV6-1; clone_size: -; j_call: TRBJ2-7; cdr3_aa: ASSYAYEQY
v_call: TRBV6-4; clone_size: -; j_call: TRBJ1-2; cdr3_aa: ASSDRKDPGQGTPANYGYT
v_call: TRBV28; clone_size: -; j_call: TRBJ2-5; cdr3_aa: ASSLGQGAGETQY
v_call: TRBV5-1; clone_size: -; j_call: TRBJ2-5; cdr3_aa: ASSLILGAQETQY
v_call: TRBV21-1; clone_size: -; j_call: TRBJ2-1; cdr3_aa: ASSSHRGLPSNEQF
v_call: TRBV1; clone_size: once; j_call: TRBJ2-3; cdr3_aa: TSSHRNTDTQY
v_call: TRBV30; clone_size: -; j_call: TRBJ2-7; cdr3_aa: AWSVLAGEGEQY
v_call: TRBV5-3; clone_size: -; j_call: TRBJ2-1; cdr3_aa: ARSTLAEQYNEQF
v_call: TRBV4-1; clone_size: -; j_call: TRBJ2-5; cdr3_aa: ASSQNRREGLSTVDKETQY
v_call: TRBV23-1; clone_size: -; j_call: TRBJ1-2; cdr3_aa: ASSPLGGDGNYGYT
v_call: TRBV7-2; clone_size: -; j_call: TRBJ1-5; cdr3_aa: ASSRRDTHFSNQPQH
v_call: TRBV28; clone_size: few; j_call: TRBJ2-5; cdr3_aa: AIQGEAETQY
v_call: TRBV28; clone_size: once; j_call: TRBJ1-5; cdr3_aa: ASSQDRVGNQPQH
v_call: TRBV23-1; clone_size: -; j_call: TRBJ2-1; cdr3_aa: ASSPPLAEGWNEQF
v_call: TRBV10-2; clone_size: -; j_call: TRBJ2-7; cdr3_aa: ASSVRGDLRNEQY
v_call: TRBV6-1; clone_size: -; j_call: TRBJ1-4; cdr3_aa: ASSEAWEGGEKLF
v_call: TRBV4-1; clone_size: -; j_call: TRBJ2-1; cdr3_aa: ASSQGRQAYNEQF
v_call: TRBV6-5; clone_size: -; j_call: TRBJ2-7; cdr3_aa: ASSARQGFYEQY
v_call: TRBV5-1; clone_size: -; j_call: TRBJ1-5; cdr3_aa: ASSLRSENQPQH
v_call: TRBV7-9; clone_size: -; j_call: TRBJ2-1; cdr3_aa: ASSVRLLGLGRYNEQF
v_call: TRBV18; clone_size: -; j_call: TRBJ2-6; cdr3_aa: ASSRGLDIQSRANVLT
v_call: TRBV19; clone_size: -; j_call: TRBJ1-5; cdr3_aa: ASSLNRGLSNQPQH
v_call: TRBV15; clone_size: -; j_call: TRBJ1-1; cdr3_aa: ATSRDLGRVFNGDTEAF
v_call: TRBV4-1; clone_size: -; j_call: TRBJ2-7; cdr3_aa: ASSSFHGSGPQY
v_call: TRBV6-5; clone_size: -; j_call: TRBJ2-3; cdr3_aa: ASSSFRGSTDTQY
v_call: TRBV5-1; clone_size: once; j_call: TRBJ2-7; cdr3_aa: ASRASSYEQY
v_call: TRBV11-1; clone_size: -; j_call: TRBJ2-1; cdr3_aa: ASSLGRVPRDEQF
v_call: TRBV6-5; clone_size: -; j_call: TRBJ2-7; cdr3_aa: ASSYHEGSGEQY
v_call: TRBV7-2; clone_size: -; j_call: TRBJ2-7; cdr3_aa: ASSLESSGVMNEQY
v_call: TRBV11-2; clone_size: -; j_call: TRBJ1-1; cdr3_aa: ASTEHPRAGNTEAF
v_call: TRBV4-1; clone_size: -; j_call: TRBJ2-7; cdr3_aa: ASSQGSGLYEQY
v_call: TRBV5-4; clone_size: once; j_call: TRBJ2-5; cdr3_aa: ASSLKLAGEETQY
v_call: TRBV27; clone_size: -; j_call: TRBJ1-2; cdr3_aa: ASSSNLGRGNYGYT
v_call: TRBV7-3; clone_size: few; j_call: TRBJ2-2; cdr3_aa: ASSLSREDTGELF
v_call: TRBV5-1; clone_size: -; j_call: TRBJ2-2; cdr3_aa: ASSSGHLNTGELF
v_call: TRBV11-1; clone_size: -; j_call: TRBJ2-7; cdr3_aa: ASSLVTGGNYEQY
v_call: TRBV4-1; clone_size: -; j_call: TRBJ2-1; cdr3_aa: ASSHTRDSFNNEQF
v_call: TRBV6-6; clone_size: -; j_call: TRBJ1-3; cdr3_aa: ASSPRTLGLDTIY
v_call: TRBV25-1; clone_size: -; j_call: TRBJ1-4; cdr3_aa: ASSEYKAGNIEKLF
v_call: TRBV27; clone_size: -; j_call: TRBJ2-4; cdr3_aa: ASSLGLAGGIQY
v_call: TRBV2; clone_size: once; j_call: TRBJ2-3; cdr3_aa: ASRLTGGVITDTQY
v_call: TRBV5-1; clone_size: -; j_call: TRBJ2-7; cdr3_aa: ASSLLPRAHSNPTEQY
v_call: TRBV6-4; clone_size: -; j_call: TRBJ1-5; cdr3_aa: ASSGLAGPERGSQPQH
v_call: TRBV25-1; clone_size: -; j_call: TRBJ1-5; cdr3_aa: ASSGEQVNQPQH
v_call: TRBV4-1; clone_size: -; j_call: TRBJ2-1; cdr3_aa: ASSQDQGTSGYNEQF
v_call: TRBV2; clone_size: -; j_call: TRBJ1-6; cdr3_aa: ASSDTTGGGHSPLH
v_call: TRBV19; clone_size: -; j_call: TRBJ2-7; cdr3_aa: ASSTHLDRGSYEQY
v_call: TRBV11-2; clone_size: -; j_call: TRBJ2-6; cdr3_aa: ASSSNGDSGANVLT
v_call: TRBV2; clone_size: -; j_call: TRBJ2-1; cdr3_aa: ASSERGSYNEQF
v_call: TRBV7-6; clone_size: -; j_call: TRBJ2-1; cdr3_aa: ASSLGRGGGYNEQF
v_call: TRBV30; clone_size: -; j_call: TRBJ2-1; cdr3_aa: AWDRTSGRGEQF